The 14 T cell receptor beta chains given below trace back to one sample, sequenced in a study of T cells in Graves' hyperthyroidism and ophthalmopathy. Amplification of TCR beta CDR3 regions used RNA as the template. The primer set for the first-round RT-PCR of the TCR CDR3 was HTBI. Using its own MiXCR run on the multiplex PCR reads, TCRdb lists one record per CDR3 protein. The data contain some 570,000 distinct CDR3 sequences, over 15% of them seen just once; the ten biggest clones take up roughly a sixth. Material for sequencing was blood. These receptors came from a woman between 18 and 30 years old with Graves' ophthalmopathy.

This clonotype was counted many times. The chain couples TRBV7-9 to TRBJ2-7; no firm D call. Germline CDR1 and CDR2: SEHNR and FQNEAQ (reference sequence). Trimming cost V 8 bases and J 6 bases, with 17 bases left between them. CDR3 length equals 13 residues. As DNA, the CDR3 is TGTGCCAGCTCACTTGCAGGCCGCCGCGAGCAGTACTTC. It translates to CASSLAGRREQYF.

This clonotype appeared a few times. The chain employs TRBV27 and TRBJ1-1; D ambiguous. The CDR3 is made up of 12 amino acids. The germline V and J ends were trimmed by 6 bases and 5 bases, with 10 bases remaining between them. The germline gives CDR1 MNHEY, CDR2 SMNVEV (reference sequence). The CDR3 region is CASRDYGTEAFF. DNA of the CDR3: TGTGCCAGCAGAGATTACGGGACTGAAGCTTTCTTT.

This clonotype was seen many times. The J gene is TRBJ2-7, the V gene TRBV28; tentative D call: TRBD2 (6 bases). The CDR3 totals 15 residues. V lost 3 bases to trimming and J lost 4 bases, with 16 bases between them. CDR1 is MDHEN, CDR2 SYDVKM, per germline. CDR3 DNA sequence: TGTGCCAGCAGTTTGAGTGCGGGGCGGCGGTACGAGCAGTACTTC. This sequence encodes CASSLSAGRRYEQYF.

This clonotype was found many times. This chain joins TRBV7-9 and TRBJ2-7; TRBD2 matches at 9 bases. V lost 1 base, J lost 3 bases, and 4 bases stayed unmatched. Germline V lookup: CDR1 SEHNR, CDR2 FQNEAQ (reference sequence). The CDR3 loop spans 15 amino acids. CDR3 sequence (DNA): TGTGCCAGCAGCTTAGTTCCTAGCGGGGACTACGAGCAGTACTTC. It translates to CASSLVPSGDYEQYF. The variable domain in full, with the rest retrieved from reference TRBV7-9 and TRBJ2-7, is DTGVSQNPRHKITKRGQNVTFRCDPISEHNRLYWYRQTLGQGPEFLTYFQNEAQLEKSRLLSDRFSAERPKGSFSTLEIQRTEQGDSAMYLCASSLVPSGDYEQYFGPGTRLTVT.

The sample holds many counts of this clonotype. The rearrangement joins TRBV2 to TRBJ2-3; D is tentatively TRBD1 or TRBD2 (5 bases each). The CDR3 runs to 14 residues. V was trimmed by 7 bases and J by 3 bases, leaving 14 bases between them. Germline-derived CDR1 and CDR2 are SNHLY and FYNNEI. The CDR3 is CASKGYGMTDTQYF. The CDR3 DNA reads TGTGCCAGCAAGGGGTACGGGATGACAGATACGCAGTATTTT. Variable domain in full (rest from reference TRBV2 and TRBJ2-3): EPEVTQTPSHQVTQMGQEVILRCVPISNHLYFYWYRQILGQKVEFLVSFYNNEISEKSEIFDDQFSVERPDGSNFTLKIRSTKLEDSAMYFCASKGYGMTDTQYFGPGTRLTVL.

The gene calls are TRBV12-3 or TRBV12-4 and TRBJ1-2; D call uncertain. The CDR3 loop spans 15 amino acids. V was shortened by 5 bases and J by 8 bases, with 21 bases between the two germline ends. CDR3 region: CASSPLVSSSGGYTF. The CDR3 DNA is TGTGCCAGCAGTCCTCTTGTGTCGTCTAGCGGGGGCTACACCTTC.

The chain uses TRBV4-1 and TRBJ1-1; D is ambiguous. Germline-derived CDR1 and CDR2 are MGHRA and YSYEKL. The length of the CDR3 is 13 residues. V was shortened by 0 bases and J by 4 bases, with 6 bases between the two germline ends. The CDR3 bases are TGCGCCAGCAGCCAAGAGGCGACCACTGAAGCTTTCTTT. Protein: CASSQEATTEAFF.

This clonotype was seen many times. The gene calls are TRBV28 and TRBJ1-5; D possibly corresponds to TRBD1 (6 bases). Germline loops: CDR1 MDHEN, CDR2 SYDVKM. CDR3 size: 14 residues. V was pared by 5 bases and J by 9 bases, with 17 bases between. The CDR3 DNA is TGTGCCAGCAGTCCCCCGACAGGTGGGGGGCCCCAGCATTTT. This translates into CASSPPTGGGPQHF.

This clonotype has only a few counts. The chain couples TRBV11-2 to TRBJ1-4; D is ambiguous. CDR3 size: 15 residues. V lost 1 base to trimming and J lost 8 bases, with 14 bases between them. Germline V gene sequence: CDR1 SGHAT, CDR2 FQNNGV. This CDR3 reads CASSLGGDPTEKLFF. The CDR3 DNA follows: TGTGCCAGCAGCTTAGGTGGCGACCCAACAGAAAAACTGTTTTTT.

This clonotype occurred many times. The genes are TRBV30 and TRBJ1-1; 7 positions agree with TRBD1. There are 11 residues in the CDR3. The V gene's germline CDR1 is GTSNPN and CDR2 SVGIG (reference sequence). Germline trimming cut 1 base from V and 11 bases from J; bases unmatched to any gene: 4. The CDR3 reads CAWSAGTDAFF. CDR3 bases: TGTGCCTGGAGTGCGGGGACAGATGCTTTCTTT.

This clonotype appeared many times. This rearrangement joins TRBV3-1 to TRBJ1-1, with D unresolved. The CDR3 has 14 amino acids. V lost 0 bases and J lost 1, with 6 bases in between. Germline CDR1 reads LGHDT; CDR2 reads YNNKEL (reference sequence). The CDR3 coding sequence is TGTGCCAGCAGCCAAGACTACCAGAACACTGAAGCTTTCTTT. It encodes CASSQDYQNTEAFF.

This chain links TRBV29-1 with TRBJ2-7; D might be TRBD1 (6 bases). V lost 5 bases and J 2 bases, leaving 16 bases between the germline ends. This CDR3 contains 14 residues. Germline loops: CDR1 SQVTM, CDR2 ANQGSEA. The CDR3 DNA sequence: TGCAGCGTTAGGCCCGGGACACCGCCCTACGAGCAGTACTTC. It translates to CSVRPGTPPYEQYF.

The chain carries TRBV7-9 and TRBJ2-1, with TRBD1 matching 7 bases. CDR3 length: 14 residues. The junction had 9 bases not matched to a gene; V was cut back by 7 bases and J by 6 bases. CDR1 is SEHNR, CDR2 FQNEAQ, per germline (reference sequence). As DNA, the CDR3 is TGTGCCAGCAACTCCAAGACAGGGCTCAATGAGCAGTTCTTC. Translating it yields CASNSKTGLNEQFF.

This clonotype was seen a handful of times. The genes are TRBV6-1 and TRBJ1-3; unclear D gene. Germline CDR1 MNHNS, CDR2 SASEGT. This CDR3 is built from 15 residues. V shed 7 bases and J shed 1 base, with 14 bases lying between them. CDR3 sequence reads: CASTLGGVSGNTIYF. The CDR3, as DNA: TGTGCCAGCACCCTCGGCGGGGTTTCTGGAAACACCATATATTTT.